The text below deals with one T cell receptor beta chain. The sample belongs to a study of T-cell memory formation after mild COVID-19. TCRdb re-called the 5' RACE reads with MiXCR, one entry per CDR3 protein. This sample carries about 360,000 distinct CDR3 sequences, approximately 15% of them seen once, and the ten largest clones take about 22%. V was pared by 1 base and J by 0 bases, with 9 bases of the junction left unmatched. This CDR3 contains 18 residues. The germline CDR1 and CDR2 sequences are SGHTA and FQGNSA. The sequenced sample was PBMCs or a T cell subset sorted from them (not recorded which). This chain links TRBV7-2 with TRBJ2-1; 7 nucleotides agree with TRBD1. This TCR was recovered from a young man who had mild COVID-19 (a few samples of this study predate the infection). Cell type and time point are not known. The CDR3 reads CASSLDVTGEFSYNEQFF. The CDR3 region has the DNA TGTGCCAGCAGCTTAGATGTCACAGGGGAATTCTCCTACAATGAGCAGTTCTTC.